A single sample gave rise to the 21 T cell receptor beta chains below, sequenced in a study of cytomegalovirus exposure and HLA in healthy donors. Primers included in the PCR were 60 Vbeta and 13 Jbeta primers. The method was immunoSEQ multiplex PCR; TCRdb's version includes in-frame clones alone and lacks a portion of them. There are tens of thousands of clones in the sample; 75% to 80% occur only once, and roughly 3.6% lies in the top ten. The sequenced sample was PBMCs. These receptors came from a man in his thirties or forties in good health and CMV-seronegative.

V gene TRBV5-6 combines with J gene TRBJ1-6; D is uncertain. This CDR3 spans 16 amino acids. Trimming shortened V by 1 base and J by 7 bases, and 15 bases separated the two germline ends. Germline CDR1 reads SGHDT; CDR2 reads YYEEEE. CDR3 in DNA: TGTGCCAGCAGCTTGTCTAGTCTGTTCCGGAATTCACCCCTCCACTTT. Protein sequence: CASSLSSLFRNSPLHF.

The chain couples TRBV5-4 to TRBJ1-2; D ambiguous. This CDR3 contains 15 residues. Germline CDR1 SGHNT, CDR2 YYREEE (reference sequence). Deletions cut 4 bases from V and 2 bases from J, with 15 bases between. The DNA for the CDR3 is TGTGCCAGCAGCCCCGAGACGGGATCCAACTATGGCTACACCTTC. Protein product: CASSPETGSNYGYTF.

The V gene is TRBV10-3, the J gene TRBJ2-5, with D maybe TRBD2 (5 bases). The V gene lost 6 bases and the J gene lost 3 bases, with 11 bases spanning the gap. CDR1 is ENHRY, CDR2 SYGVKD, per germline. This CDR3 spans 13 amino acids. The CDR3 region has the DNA TGTGCCATCAGGGGGATCGGGAAAGAGACCCAGTACTTC. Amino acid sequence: CAIRGIGKETQYF.

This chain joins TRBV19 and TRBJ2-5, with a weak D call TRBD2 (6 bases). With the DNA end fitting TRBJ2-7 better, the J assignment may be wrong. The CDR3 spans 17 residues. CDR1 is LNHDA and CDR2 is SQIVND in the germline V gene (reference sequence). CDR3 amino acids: CASSTIWAGRKTYEQYF. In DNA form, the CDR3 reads TGTGCCAGTAGTACCATTTGGGCGGGACGTAAAACCTACGAGCAGTACTTC.

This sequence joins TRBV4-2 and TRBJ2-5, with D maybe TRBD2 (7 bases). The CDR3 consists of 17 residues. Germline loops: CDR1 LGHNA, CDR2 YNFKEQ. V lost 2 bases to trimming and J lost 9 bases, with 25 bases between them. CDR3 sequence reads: CASSQRGGGRRGMAQYF. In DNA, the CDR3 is TGTGCCAGCAGCCAAAGGGGAGGGGGGCGGAGGGGCATGGCCCAGTACTTC.

The CDR3: CASSFHSGANVLTF. In nucleotides, the CDR3 is TGTGCCAGCAGTTTTCACTCTGGGGCCAACGTCCTGACTTTC. The gene calls are TRBV28 and TRBJ2-6; unclear D gene. V dropped 3 bases and J dropped 0 bases, with 3 bases sitting between them. Germline V gene sequence: CDR1 MDHEN, CDR2 SYDVKM. The CDR3 totals 14 residues. The full variable domain, its missing parts supplied by reference TRBV28 and TRBJ2-6, is DVKVTQSSRYLVKRTGEKVFLECVQDMDHENMFWYRQDPGLGLRLIYFSYDVKMKEKGDIPEGYSVSREKKERFSLILESASTNQTSMYLCASSFHSGANVLTFGAGSRLTVL.

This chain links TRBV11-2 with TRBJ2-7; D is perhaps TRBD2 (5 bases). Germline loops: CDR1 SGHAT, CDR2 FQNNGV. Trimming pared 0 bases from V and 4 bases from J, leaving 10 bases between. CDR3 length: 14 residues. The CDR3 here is CASSLDRGLYEQYF. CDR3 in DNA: TGTGCCAGCAGCTTAGATCGCGGGTTGTACGAGCAGTACTTC.

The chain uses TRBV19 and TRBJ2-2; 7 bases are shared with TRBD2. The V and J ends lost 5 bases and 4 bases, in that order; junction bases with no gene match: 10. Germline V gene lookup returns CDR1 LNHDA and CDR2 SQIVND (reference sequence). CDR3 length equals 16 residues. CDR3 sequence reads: CASSWVGGGSTGELFF. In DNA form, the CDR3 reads TGTGCCAGTAGTTGGGTCGGGGGAGGGAGCACCGGGGAGCTGTTTTTT.

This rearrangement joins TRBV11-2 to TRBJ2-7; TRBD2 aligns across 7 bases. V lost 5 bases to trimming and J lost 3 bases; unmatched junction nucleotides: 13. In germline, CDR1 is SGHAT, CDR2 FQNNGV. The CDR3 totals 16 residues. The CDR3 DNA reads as TGTGCCAGCAGCCCACTCGGCGGGAGAACCTACTACGAGCAGTACTTC. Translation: CASSPLGGRTYYEQYF. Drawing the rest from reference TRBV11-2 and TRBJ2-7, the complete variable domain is EAGVAQSPRYKIIEKRQSVAFWCNPISGHATLYWYQQILGQGPKLLIQFQNNGVVDDSQLPKDRFSAERLKGVDSTLKIQPAKLEDSAVYLCASSPLGGRTYYEQYFGPGTRLTVT.

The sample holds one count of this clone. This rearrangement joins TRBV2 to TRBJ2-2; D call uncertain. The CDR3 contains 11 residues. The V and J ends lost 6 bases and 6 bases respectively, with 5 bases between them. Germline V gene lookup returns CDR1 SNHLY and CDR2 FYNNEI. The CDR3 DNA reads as TGTGCCAGCAGAGAGCCCGGGGAGCTGTTTTTT. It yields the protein CASREPGELFF.

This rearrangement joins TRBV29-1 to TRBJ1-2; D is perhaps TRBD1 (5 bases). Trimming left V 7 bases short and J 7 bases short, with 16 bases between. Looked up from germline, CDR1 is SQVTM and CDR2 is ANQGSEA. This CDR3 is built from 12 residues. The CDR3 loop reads CSAESQGGGYTF. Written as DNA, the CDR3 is TGCAGCGCGGAAAGCCAGGGTGGTGGCTACACCTTC.

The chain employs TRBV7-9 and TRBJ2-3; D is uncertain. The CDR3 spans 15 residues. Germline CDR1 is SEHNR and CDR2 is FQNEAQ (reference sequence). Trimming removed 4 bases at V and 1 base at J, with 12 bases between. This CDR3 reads CASSSTQIGTDTQYF. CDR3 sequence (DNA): TGTGCCAGCAGCTCGACACAAATTGGCACAGATACGCAGTATTTT.

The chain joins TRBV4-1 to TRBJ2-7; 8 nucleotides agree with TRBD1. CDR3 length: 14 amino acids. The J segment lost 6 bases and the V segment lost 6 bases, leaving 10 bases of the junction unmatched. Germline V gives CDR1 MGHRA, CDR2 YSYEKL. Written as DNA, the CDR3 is TGCGCCAGCAGGGCGACAGGGGAACTGGGCGAGCAGTACTTC. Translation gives CASRATGELGEQYF.

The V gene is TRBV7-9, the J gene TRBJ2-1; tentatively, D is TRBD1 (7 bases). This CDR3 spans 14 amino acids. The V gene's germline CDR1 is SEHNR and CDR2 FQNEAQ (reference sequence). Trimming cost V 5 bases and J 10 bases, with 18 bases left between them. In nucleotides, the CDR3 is TGTGCCAGCAGCCCACGGGGGCAGGGGGAAGAGCAGTTCTTC. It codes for CASSPRGQGEEQFF.

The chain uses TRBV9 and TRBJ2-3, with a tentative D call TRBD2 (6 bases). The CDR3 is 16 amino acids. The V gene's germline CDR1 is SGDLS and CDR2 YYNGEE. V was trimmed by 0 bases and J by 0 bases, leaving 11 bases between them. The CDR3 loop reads CASSVGSGISTDTQYF. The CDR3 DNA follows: TGTGCCAGCAGCGTAGGTAGCGGTATAAGCACAGATACGCAGTATTTT.

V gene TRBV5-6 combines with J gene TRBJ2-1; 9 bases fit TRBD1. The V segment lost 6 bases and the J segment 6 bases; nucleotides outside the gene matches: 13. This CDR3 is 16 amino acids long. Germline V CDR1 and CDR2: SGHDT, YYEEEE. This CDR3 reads CASTNPRTGVVNEQFF. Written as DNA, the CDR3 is TGTGCCAGCACCAACCCCCGGACAGGGGTAGTCAATGAGCAGTTCTTC.

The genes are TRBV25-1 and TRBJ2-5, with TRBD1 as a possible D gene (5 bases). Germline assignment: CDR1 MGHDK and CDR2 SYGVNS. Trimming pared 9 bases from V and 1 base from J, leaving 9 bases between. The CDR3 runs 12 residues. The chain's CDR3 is CASQGFQETQYF. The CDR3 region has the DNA TGTGCCAGTCAGGGTTTCCAAGAGACCCAGTACTTC.

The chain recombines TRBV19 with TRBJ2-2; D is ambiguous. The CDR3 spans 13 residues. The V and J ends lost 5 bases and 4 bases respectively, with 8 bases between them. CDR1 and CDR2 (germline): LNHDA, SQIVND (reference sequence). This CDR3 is CASSFGITGELFF. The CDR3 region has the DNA TGTGCCAGTAGTTTCGGTATCACCGGGGAGCTGTTTTTT.

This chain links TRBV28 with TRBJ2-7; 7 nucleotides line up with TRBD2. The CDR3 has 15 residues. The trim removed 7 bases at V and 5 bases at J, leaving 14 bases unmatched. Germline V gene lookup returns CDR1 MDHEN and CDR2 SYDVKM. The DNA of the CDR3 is TGTGCCAGCAATTATGGGACTACCACCCACCACGAGCAGTACTTC. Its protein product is CASNYGTTTHHEQYF.

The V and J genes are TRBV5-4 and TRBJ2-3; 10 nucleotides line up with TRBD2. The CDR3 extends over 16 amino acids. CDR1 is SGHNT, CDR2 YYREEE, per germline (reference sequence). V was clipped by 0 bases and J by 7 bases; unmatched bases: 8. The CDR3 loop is CASSLDWLAGANTQYF. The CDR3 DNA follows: TGTGCCAGCAGCTTGGATTGGCTAGCGGGAGCTAATACGCAGTATTTT.

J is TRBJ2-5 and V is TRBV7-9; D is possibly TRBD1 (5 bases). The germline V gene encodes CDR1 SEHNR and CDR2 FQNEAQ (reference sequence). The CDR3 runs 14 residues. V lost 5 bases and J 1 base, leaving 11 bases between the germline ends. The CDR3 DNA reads TGTGCCAGCAGCCCTCACCAGGGCCAAGAGACCCAGTACTTC. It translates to CASSPHQGQETQYF.